This T cell receptor (beta chain) was captured in a study of blood T cell repertoires in COVID-19. The wider study: From the United States, Italy and Spain came samples of acute and convalescent COVID-19. The analysed material was cDNA or gDNA that came from T cells, B-cell-depleted T cells, or PBMCs.

Patients from Seattle were sampled longitudinally, starting during active infection. Assay used: immunoSEQ multiplex PCR; TCRdb lists only in-frame clones, some missing. Among some 240,000 clones listed, 85% were seen once. The germline gives CDR1 MNHEY, CDR2 SMNVEV (reference sequence). V shed 3 bases and J 8 bases; nucleotides not matched to a gene: 15. This CDR3 has 17 residues. V and J are TRBV27 and TRBJ2-1; 8 bases are shared with TRBD2. Material for sequencing was peripheral blood. This clonotype was obtained from a woman in her seventies with COVID-19, enrolled during active disease. This chain's CDR3 is CASSFGELSGSGYEQFF. The CDR3, as DNA: TGTGCCAGCAGTTTTGGGGAACTGAGCGGGAGTGGGTATGAGCAGTTCTTC.